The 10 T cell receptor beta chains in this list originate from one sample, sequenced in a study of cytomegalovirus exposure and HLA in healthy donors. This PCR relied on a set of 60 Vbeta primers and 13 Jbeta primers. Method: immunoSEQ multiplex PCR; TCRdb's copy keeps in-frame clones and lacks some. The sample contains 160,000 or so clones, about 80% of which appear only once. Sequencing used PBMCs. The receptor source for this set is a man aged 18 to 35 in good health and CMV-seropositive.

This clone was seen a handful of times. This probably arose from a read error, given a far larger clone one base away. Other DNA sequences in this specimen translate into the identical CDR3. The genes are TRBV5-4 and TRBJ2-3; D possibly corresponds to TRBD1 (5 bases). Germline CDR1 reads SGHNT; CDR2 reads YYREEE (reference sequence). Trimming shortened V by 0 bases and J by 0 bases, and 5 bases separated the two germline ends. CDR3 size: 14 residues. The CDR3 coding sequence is TGTGCCAGCAGCTTGGGACAGAGCACAGATACGCAGTATTTT. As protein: CASSLGQSTDTQYF.

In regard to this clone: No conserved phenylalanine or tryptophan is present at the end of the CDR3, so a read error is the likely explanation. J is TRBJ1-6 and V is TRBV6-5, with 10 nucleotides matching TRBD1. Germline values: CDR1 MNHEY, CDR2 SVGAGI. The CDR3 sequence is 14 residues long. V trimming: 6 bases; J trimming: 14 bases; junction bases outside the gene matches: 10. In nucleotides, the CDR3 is TGTGCCAGCAGGCCGGGACAGGGGCAACGGGCCCTCCACCTT. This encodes CASRPGQGQRALHL.

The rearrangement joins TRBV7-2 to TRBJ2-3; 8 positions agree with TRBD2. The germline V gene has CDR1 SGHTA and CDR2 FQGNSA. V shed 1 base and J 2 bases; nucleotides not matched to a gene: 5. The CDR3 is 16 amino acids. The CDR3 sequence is CASSLDASGFTDTQYF. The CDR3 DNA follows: TGTGCCAGCAGCTTAGACGCTAGCGGGTTCACAGATACGCAGTATTTT.

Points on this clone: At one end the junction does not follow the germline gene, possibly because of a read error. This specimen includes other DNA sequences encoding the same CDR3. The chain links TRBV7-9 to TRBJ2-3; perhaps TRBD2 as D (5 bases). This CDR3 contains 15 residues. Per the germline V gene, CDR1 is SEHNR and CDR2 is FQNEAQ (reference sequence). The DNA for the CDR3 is TGTGCTAGCAGCCTCCGGACGGGGAGCACAGATACGCAGTATTTT. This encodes CASSLRTGSTDTQYF.

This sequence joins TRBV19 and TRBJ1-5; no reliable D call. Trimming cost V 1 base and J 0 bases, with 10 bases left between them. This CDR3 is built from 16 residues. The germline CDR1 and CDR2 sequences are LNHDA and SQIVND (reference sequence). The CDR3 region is CASSIVGGNSNQPQHF. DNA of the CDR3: TGTGCCAGTAGTATAGTAGGCGGGAATAGCAATCAGCCCCAGCATTTT.

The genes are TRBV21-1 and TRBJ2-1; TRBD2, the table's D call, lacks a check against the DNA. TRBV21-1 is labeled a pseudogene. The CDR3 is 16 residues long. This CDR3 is CASSGRGPSSYNEQFF. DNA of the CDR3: TGTGCCAGCAGCGGGAGGGGACCAAGCTCCTACAATGAGCAGTTCTTC.

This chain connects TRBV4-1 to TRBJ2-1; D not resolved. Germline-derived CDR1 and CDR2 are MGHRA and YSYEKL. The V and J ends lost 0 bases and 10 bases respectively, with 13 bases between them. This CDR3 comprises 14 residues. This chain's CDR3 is CASSQEPSGQEQFF. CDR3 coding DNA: TGCGCCAGCAGCCAAGAACCCTCTGGCCAAGAGCAGTTCTTC.

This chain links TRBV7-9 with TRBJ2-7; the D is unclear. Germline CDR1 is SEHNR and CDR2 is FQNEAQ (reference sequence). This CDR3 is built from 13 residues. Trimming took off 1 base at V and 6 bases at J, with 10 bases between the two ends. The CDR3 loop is CASSLESRREQYF. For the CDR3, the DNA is TGTGCCAGCAGCTTAGAATCCAGGCGCGAGCAGTACTTC. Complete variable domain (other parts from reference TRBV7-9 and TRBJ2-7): DTGVSQNPRHKITKRGQNVTFRCDPISEHNRLYWYRQTLGQGPEFLTYFQNEAQLEKSRLLSDRFSAERPKGSFSTLEIQRTEQGDSAMYLCASSLESRREQYFGPGTRLTVT.

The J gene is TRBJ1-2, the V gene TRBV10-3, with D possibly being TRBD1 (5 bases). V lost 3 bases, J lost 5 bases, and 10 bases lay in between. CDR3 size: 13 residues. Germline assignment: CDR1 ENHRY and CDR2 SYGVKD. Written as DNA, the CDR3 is TGTGCCATCAGTGAAGGGGTAGGGTATGGCTACACCTTC. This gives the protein CAISEGVGYGYTF.

The CDR3 DNA sequence: TGTGCCACCCGAGGCGGGGGCCGGGAAAATCAGCCCCAGCATTTT. This gives the protein CATRGGGRENQPQHF. The rearrangement uses TRBV28 and TRBJ1-5, with D tentatively TRBD1 (6 bases). Germline V gene sequence: CDR1 MDHEN, CDR2 SYDVKM. The CDR3 is 15 residues long. Trimming took off 10 bases at V and 4 bases at J, with 20 bases between the two ends.